What follows are 7 T cell receptor beta chains derived from one specimen sequenced in a study of T cells after yellow fever vaccination. TCRdb re-called the 5' RACE reads with MiXCR, one entry per CDR3 protein. The table records 610,000 or so distinct CDR3 sequences, roughly an eighth of them present only once. The sequences come from PBMCs, collected on the day of the yellow fever booster vaccination. These receptors all come from a man aged 25-40 years who received the YFV17D yellow fever vaccine.

This chain uses TRBV3-1 with TRBJ2-7; the D is unclear. In germline, CDR1 is LGHDT, CDR2 YNNKEL (reference sequence). The length of the CDR3 is 14 residues. The V gene lost 5 bases and the J gene lost 4 bases, with 15 bases spanning the gap. The CDR3 reads CASSGWANTYEQYF. The CDR3 DNA is TGTGCCAGCAGCGGGTGGGCGAATACTTACGAGCAGTACTTC.

This clonotype was found many times. The chain links TRBV14 to TRBJ2-1; D uncertain. Germline V lookup: CDR1 SGHDN, CDR2 FVKESK. The CDR3 has 14 residues. With 0 bases removed from V and 4 bases from J, the gap between germline ends came to 7 bases. The CDR3 loop reads CASSQETRYNEQFF. The CDR3 bases are TGTGCCAGCAGCCAAGAAACCAGGTACAATGAGCAGTTCTTC.

This clonotype was seen a handful of times. V is TRBV20-1 and J is TRBJ1-2, with TRBD1 as a possible D gene (6 bases). Germline V CDR1 and CDR2: DFQATT, SNEGSKA (reference sequence). Trimming left V 2 bases short and J 4 bases short, with 17 bases between. The CDR3 sequence is 15 residues long. CDR3 sequence reads: CSARSPLTGSYGYTF. The CDR3 nucleotides read TGCAGTGCTAGATCTCCCCTTACAGGGAGCTATGGCTACACCTTC.

The J gene is TRBJ2-7, the V gene TRBV6-1, with 11 bases lining up with TRBD2. The CDR3 totals 16 residues. Germline lookup yields CDR1 MNHNS and CDR2 SASEGT. J gave up 0 bases and V 6 bases, and 7 bases lay outside the gene matches. The CDR3 here is CASRLAGGPSSYEQYF. DNA of the CDR3: TGTGCCAGCAGGCTAGCGGGAGGCCCTAGCTCCTACGAGCAGTACTTC.

This chain joins TRBV20-1 and TRBJ2-3; tentative D call: TRBD2 (6 bases). CDR3 length: 11 amino acids. Trimming removed 7 bases at V and 7 bases at J, with 12 bases between. Germline V gene sequence: CDR1 DFQATT, CDR2 SNEGSKA (reference sequence). CDR3 DNA: TGCAGTGGGGCGGGATCGTATACGCAGTATTTT. It codes for CSGAGSYTQYF.

This clonotype was counted only a few times. The V call is TRBV7-2, the J call TRBJ2-5, with D unclear. V lost 5 bases to trimming and J lost 4 bases, with 20 bases between them. CDR3 length: 16 residues. Germline CDR1 is SGHTA and CDR2 is FQGNSA. The CDR3 protein is CASSPLEGISGETQYF. The CDR3 nucleotides read TGTGCCAGCAGCCCCCTAGAAGGGATTTCTGGAGAGACCCAGTACTTC.

This clonotype was detected only a few times. The CDR3 region has the DNA TGTGCCACCAGCAGCCTGGCAGGGCTTGAAGCTTTCTTT. It translates to CATSSLAGLEAFF. The chain carries TRBV15 and TRBJ1-1, with a possible D match to TRBD1 (5 bases). Trimming pared 3 bases from V and 7 bases from J, leaving 12 bases between. CDR1 and CDR2 (germline): LNHNV, YYDKDF (reference sequence). The CDR3 is made up of 13 amino acids.